The rows below give T cell receptor beta chains drawn from one sample of a study of T-cell memory formation after mild COVID-19. Using its own MiXCR run on the 5' RACE reads, TCRdb lists one record per CDR3 protein. The sample includes some 150,000 distinct CDR3 sequences, roughly 19% of them seen just once. What was sequenced was PBMCs or a T cell subset sorted from them (not recorded which). Every receptor here comes from an adult woman who had mild COVID-19 (a few samples of this study predate the infection). Cell type and time point are not known. Each CDR3 is given with its conserved first and last residue. A D gene is named only where the DNA matches it firmly. Some rows mark clone size as missing; the rest say once, few, many or name a class of expanded clone.

j_gene: TRBJ2-2; v_gene: TRBV20-1; d_gene: -; abundance: -; CDR3nt: TGCAGTGCTCGGAAAAACACCGGGGAGCTGTTTTTT; CDR3aa: CSARKNTGELFF
j_gene: TRBJ2-3; v_gene: TRBV29-1; d_gene: -; abundance: -; CDR3nt: TGCAGCGTTGACCACCGCCTTAGCACAGATACGCAGTATTTT; CDR3aa: CSVDHRLSTDTQYF
j_gene: TRBJ1-4; v_gene: TRBV7-9; d_gene: -; abundance: -; CDR3nt: TGTGCCAGCAGCTCTTGGACGGGGAATGAAAAACTGTTTTTT; CDR3aa: CASSSWTGNEKLFF
j_gene: TRBJ2-3; v_gene: TRBV7-8; d_gene: -; abundance: few; CDR3nt: TGTGCCAGCAGCGCCCATTGGGCGGCCACAGATACGCAGTATTTT; CDR3aa: CASSAHWAATDTQYF
j_gene: TRBJ2-3; v_gene: TRBV20-1; d_gene: -; abundance: few; CDR3nt: TGCAGTGCCGAGGGGATGGATACGCAGTATTTT; CDR3aa: CSAEGMDTQYF
j_gene: TRBJ1-5; v_gene: TRBV23-1; d_gene: -; abundance: few; CDR3nt: TGCGCCAGTCTGCAGGGGCCCTGGGGGGGTCAGCCCCAGCATTTT; CDR3aa: CASLQGPWGGQPQHF
j_gene: TRBJ2-7; v_gene: TRBV7-9; d_gene: TRBD1; abundance: few; CDR3nt: TGTGCCAGCAGCCTCAGACAGGGGGCGCGTGGCTACGAGCAGTACTTC; CDR3aa: CASSLRQGARGYEQYF
j_gene: TRBJ2-1; v_gene: TRBV5-1; d_gene: -; abundance: -; CDR3nt: TGCGCCAGCAGCTTGGGATCAGCGGGTTTGGTCAATGAGCAGTTCTTC; CDR3aa: CASSLGSAGLVNEQFF
j_gene: TRBJ2-7; v_gene: TRBV12-3/TRBV12-4; d_gene: TRBD1; abundance: many; CDR3nt: TGTGCCAGCAGTCCCCGGGACAGGGGGGCCTACGAGCAGTACTTC; CDR3aa: CASSPRDRGAYEQYF
j_gene: TRBJ2-1; v_gene: TRBV14; d_gene: -; abundance: few; CDR3nt: TGTGCCAGCAGCCCCCACCCGGTCCGACGAGAGCAGTTCTTC; CDR3aa: CASSPHPVRREQFF
j_gene: TRBJ2-1; v_gene: TRBV7-7; d_gene: TRBD1; abundance: -; CDR3nt: TGTGCTAGCAGCTTAGGGACAGGGAGGGGAGTCGAGCAGTTCTTC; CDR3aa: CASSLGTGRGVEQFF
j_gene: TRBJ2-3; v_gene: TRBV7-3; d_gene: -; abundance: many; CDR3nt: TGTGCCAGCAGCATTCAGGGACGGACAGACACAGATACGCAGTATTTT; CDR3aa: CASSIQGRTDTDTQYF
j_gene: TRBJ1-2; v_gene: TRBV2; d_gene: -; abundance: -; CDR3nt: TGTGCCAGCAGAGGAGACAGCTATGGCTACACCTTC; CDR3aa: CASRGDSYGYTF
j_gene: TRBJ1-2; v_gene: TRBV20-1; d_gene: -; abundance: few; CDR3nt: TGCAGTGCTAGAGATCCCGTGGGATTGGGCTACACCTTC; CDR3aa: CSARDPVGLGYTF